This is a list of T cell receptor beta chains from one sample in a study of CD8 T cells in Susac syndrome. Each CDR3 protein gets one entry after TCRdb re-called the immunoSEQ multiplex PCR reads with MiXCR. This table holds about 69,000 distinct CDR3 sequences, 95% found once. Sequenced input: CD8+ T cells from PBMCs. Receptor source: a human donor in good health. The CDR3 runs from the conserved cysteine through the conserved F or W. The D gene is left open where the match is weak. Clone size is shown for a subset of rows, as once, few, many or a class of expanded clone.

size | D | J | V | DNA | CDR3
. | TRBD2 | TRBJ2-6 | TRBV28 | TGTGCCACCCAGCGGGATGGTGGGGCCAACGTCCTGACTTTC | CATQRDGGANVLTF
. | . | TRBJ1-1 | TRBV5-1 | TGCGCCAGCAGCTTAGCGGGGCGGGGCACTGAAGCTTTCTTT | CASSLAGRGTEAFF
. | TRBD1 | TRBJ1-2 | TRBV7-6 | TGTGCCAGCAGCTCGGGCGGACAGGGCTATGGCTACACCTTC | CASSSGGQGYGYTF
. | TRBD2 | TRBJ2-5 | TRBV6-5 | TGTGCCAGCAGTTACTCACTAGCGGCCCAAGAGACCCAGTACTTC | CASSYSLAAQETQYF
. | . | TRBJ1-5 | TRBV19 | TGTGCCAGTACTGGGGAGTATAGCAATCAGCCCCAGCATTTT | CASTGEYSNQPQHF
. | TRBD2 | TRBJ2-1 | TRBV5-4 | TGTGCCAGCAGCTTGGCAAGGCCCGGGGGGGTCTATGAGCAGTTCTTC | CASSLARPGGVYEQFF
. | . | TRBJ1-1 | TRBV29-1 | TGCAGCGTAGAGTCCCGGGAGGGAGCTTTCTTT | CSVESREGAFF
. | . | TRBJ2-2 | TRBV4-2 | TGTGCCAGCAGCCAAGCCGGGTGGGGCACCGGGGAGCTGTTTTTT | CASSQAGWGTGELFF
. | . | TRBJ2-3 | TRBV7-9 | TGTGCCAGCAGCCCCCCCTCATCCGCGCAGTATTTT | CASSPPSSAQYF
few | TRBD1 | TRBJ2-7 | TRBV10-2 | TGCGCCAGCGGTGACAGGGTCTCCTACGAGCAGTACTTC | CASGDRVSYEQYF
once | . | TRBJ2-7 | TRBV11-2 | TGTGCCAGCAGCTTAGGGAGGGGGAGCTACGAGCAGTACTTC | CASSLGRGSYEQYF
. | . | TRBJ2-3 | TRBV27 | TGTGCCAGCAGCCTCCTCACGGGGGCCTTAGATACGCAGTATTTT | CASSLLTGALDTQYF
. | TRBD2 | TRBJ2-1 | TRBV19 | TGTGCCAGTAGTATTCTAGCGGGCGGGCAGTTCTTC | CASSILAGGQFF
. | . | TRBJ1-5 | TRBV28 | TGTGCCAGCAGTTTATTAGTTAGCAATCAGCCCCAGCATTTT | CASSLLVSNQPQHF
. | TRBD2 | TRBJ2-1 | TRBV7-9 | TGTGCCAGCAGACCCGGGGGGGGCCATGAGCAGTTCTTC | CASRPGGGHEQFF
. | . | TRBJ2-1 | TRBV6-4 | TGTGCCAGCAGTGACGGGGAGACGGCGGGGAATGAGCAGTTCTTC | CASSDGETAGNEQFF
. | TRBD2 | TRBJ2-3 | TRBV27 | TGTGCCAGCAGGGCTGGGACTACCTCCGGGGGAGATACGCAGTATTTT | CASRAGTTSGGDTQYF
. | . | TRBJ1-1 | TRBV12-3/TRBV12-4 | TGTGCCAGCGAGGGGGCTGAAGCTTTCTTT | CASEGAEAFF
. | TRBD1 | TRBJ2-5 | TRBV7-3 | TGTGCCAGCAGCTTATACGAGGGGGCTCTGAAGTACTTC | CASSLYEGALKYF
. | . | TRBJ2-7 | TRBV27 | TGTGCCAGCAGTTTGGGCAGGGAGATCTACGAGCAGTACTTC | CASSLGREIYEQYF
. | TRBD1 | TRBJ2-5 | TRBV12-3/TRBV12-4 | TGTGCCAGCAGTTTGTCAGGGGGCAAAGAGACCCAGTACTTC | CASSLSGGKETQYF
. | . | TRBJ1-5 | TRBV19 | TGTGCCAGTAGTATGGGGGCCGGGGGGCAGCCCCAGCATTTT | CASSMGAGGQPQHF
. | TRBD1 | TRBJ1-2 | TRBV5-1 | TGCGCCAGCAGCTTTAACAGGGGAACGGACTATGGCTACACCTTC | CASSFNRGTDYGYTF
. | TRBD2 | TRBJ2-5 | TRBV7-9 | TGTGCCAGCGGTAGTAGCGGGGGGTACCAAGAGACCCAGTACTTC | CASGSSGGYQETQYF
. | . | TRBJ2-3 | TRBV15 | TGTGCCACCAGCCCTTTGACAGGACTGATTGCGGATACGCAGTATTTT | CATSPLTGLIADTQYF
. | TRBD2 | TRBJ2-1 | TRBV9 | TGTGCCAGCAGCGTCGGACTAGCGGTTGGTGATGAGCAGTTCTTC | CASSVGLAVGDEQFF
. | TRBD1 | TRBJ1-5 | TRBV20-1 | TGCAGTGCTAGAGGGACAGGAAAAGGTCAGCCCCAGCATTTT | CSARGTGKGQPQHF
. | . | TRBJ2-1 | TRBV20-1 | TGCAGTGCTCCCCAGCCGGGACTCCCATCGGGTGAGCAGTTCTTC | CSAPQPGLPSGEQFF
once | . | TRBJ1-1 | TRBV7-9 | TGTGCCAGCAGCCAGGACAGATGGGTTGAGTACACTGAAGCTTTCTTT | CASSQDRWVEYTEAFF
once | . | TRBJ1-2 | TRBV7-9 | TGTGCCAGCAGCTCCCCACAGGGAAACTATGGCTACACCTTC | CASSSPQGNYGYTF
. | TRBD1 | TRBJ2-5 | TRBV12-3/TRBV12-4 | TGTGCCAGCAGTTTGAATCCAGCGGACAGGGGGCCTGGAAAGGAGACCCAGTACTTC | CASSLNPADRGPGKETQYF
. | . | TRBJ1-1 | TRBV27 | TGTGCCAGCAGTTCCGACAGCTTGAACACTGAAGCTTTCTTT | CASSSDSLNTEAFF
. | . | TRBJ1-2 | TRBV12-3/TRBV12-4 | TGTGCCAGCAGTGCCAGGACAGTAGCTAACTATGGCTACACCTTC | CASSARTVANYGYTF
. | TRBD2 | TRBJ2-5 | TRBV4-1 | TGCGCCAGCAGCCAAGATTGGAGCGGGGGGTCCCAAGAGACCCAGTACTTC | CASSQDWSGGSQETQYF
. | TRBD1 | TRBJ2-1 | TRBV12-5 | TGTGCTAGTGGTTTGGGGACAGGGGCCTACAATGAGCAGTTCTTC | CASGLGTGAYNEQFF
. | . | TRBJ1-1 | TRBV29-1 | TGCAGCGTTGATTTGGGGGCCGACACTGAAGCTTTCTTT | CSVDLGADTEAFF
. | . | TRBJ2-3 | TRBV7-2 | TGTGCCAGCAGCTTAGGGGCCGGGAGCGGATATACGCAGTATTTT | CASSLGAGSGYTQYF
. | . | TRBJ2-7 | TRBV3-1 | TGTGCCAGCAGCCTAAAAGGGGGATTCTACGAGCAGTACTTC | CASSLKGGFYEQYF
. | . | TRBJ2-3 | TRBV3-1 | TGTGCCAGCAGCCAAGATGGGACAGATACGCAGTATTTT | CASSQDGTDTQYF
. | . | TRBJ1-4 | TRBV6-5 | TGTGCCAGCAGTTACTCGAGCAGGGCCGGGGCTAATGAAAAACTGTTTTTT | CASSYSSRAGANEKLFF
. | TRBD1 | TRBJ1-2 | TRBV12-3/TRBV12-4 | TGTGCCAGCAGTTTTGACAGGGATGACTATGGCTACACCTTC | CASSFDRDDYGYTF
. | . | TRBJ2-2 | TRBV20-1 | TGCAGTGCTAGAGATGAGGGTGCAACCGGGGAGCTGTTTTTT | CSARDEGATGELFF
. | . | TRBJ1-2 | TRBV3-1 | TGTGCCAGCAGCCAAGAGACGGTAGACTATGGCTACACCTTC | CASSQETVDYGYTF
. | . | TRBJ2-5 | TRBV27 | TGTGCCAGCAGGGGGATTCGGGAGACCCAGTACTTC | CASRGIRETQYF
. | TRBD1 | TRBJ2-7 | TRBV27 | TGTGCCAGCAGTCGCGGGACAGGGGAGTCCGAGCAGTACTTC | CASSRGTGESEQYF
. | . | TRBJ2-6 | TRBV15 | TGTGCCACCAGCAGAGATCAGAGACAGATGGTCCCCTCTGGGGCCAACGTCCTGACTTTC | CATSRDQRQMVPSGANVLTF
. | . | TRBJ2-1 | TRBV30 | TGTGCCTGGAGTATAGCAAGCTCCTACAATGAGCAGTTCTTC | CAWSIASSYNEQFF